The T cell receptor (beta chain) under discussion was sequenced for a study of control samples from healthy donors and cancer patients. The CDR3 covers 14 residues. In germline, CDR1 is MNHNS, CDR2 SASEGT. V lost 2 bases and J lost 2, with 10 bases in between. The assay was immunoSEQ multiplex PCR, and TCRdb's table has in-frame clones only and misses some. Among under 130,000 clones, 75% to 90% were seen once, and the ten largest hold about 20%. V usage is TRBV6-1 and J usage is TRBJ2-7; perhaps TRBD1 as D (6 bases). The sample consisted of PBMCs. The TCR originated in a man aged 55 to 69 with lung cancer. The CDR3 coding sequence is TGTGCCAGCAGTGAAAGGGGGAGACCCTACGAGCAGTACTTC. Protein sequence: CASSERGRPYEQYF.